Below, 23 T cell receptor beta chains from the same sample are listed, as sequenced in a study of technical replicates of blood from a few donors. Using immunoSEQ multiplex PCR, the repertoire was profiled, and TCRdb retains in-frame clones only, with some absent. The sample records some 70,000 clones, over 75% being singletons. Sequencing used PBMCs. These receptors originate from a human donor in good health. Some clones in this sample may be carry-over from other donors' samples.

V is TRBV30 and J is TRBJ1-1; TRBD1 matches at 10 bases. The ends lost 3 bases at V and 8 bases at J; junction bases unmatched: 3. Germline loops: CDR1 GTSNPN, CDR2 SVGIG (reference sequence). This CDR3 has 12 residues. Written as DNA, the CDR3 is TGTGCCTGGAGCCCGGGACAGGGGGAAGCTTTCTTT. It specifies CAWSPGQGEAFF.

The chain couples TRBV4-3 to TRBJ1-2; a weak D match, TRBD1 (6 bases). The CDR3 runs 19 residues. Trimming pared 0 bases from V and 4 bases from J, leaving 24 bases between. Germline V gene data show CDR1 as LGHNA and CDR2 as YSLEER. CDR3 coding DNA: TGCGCCAGCAGCCAAGATAGGTCGCCTTACAGGGTTGGGTTCTATGGCTACACCTTC. It is translated as CASSQDRSPYRVGFYGYTF.

This clone has more than one count but fewer than ten. The rearrangement joins TRBV7-9 to TRBJ2-1; TRBD1 is a possible D gene (6 bases). Trimming stripped 3 bases from V and 6 bases from J, with 15 bases between. The CDR3 contains 15 residues. CDR1 is SEHNR and CDR2 is FQNEAQ in the germline V gene (reference sequence). For the CDR3, the DNA is TGTGCCAGCAGCTTCTTACCCCCCAGGGGCAATGAGCAGTTCTTC. This translates into CASSFLPPRGNEQFF.

This clone was seen only once. V gene TRBV9 combines with J gene TRBJ2-6; 9 nucleotides agree with TRBD1. Germline assignment: CDR1 SGDLS and CDR2 YYNGEE. Trimming cost V 0 bases and J 3 bases; bases outside gene matches: 7. The CDR3 runs to 18 residues. CDR3 in amino acids: CASSVGDRAEGGANVLTF. CDR3 nucleotide sequence: TGTGCCAGCAGCGTAGGGGACAGGGCTGAGGGTGGGGCCAACGTCCTGACTTTC.

The chain links TRBV11-2 to TRBJ2-7; D is perhaps TRBD1 (5 bases). The germline V gene encodes CDR1 SGHAT and CDR2 FQNNGV. Trimming cost V 5 bases and J 4 bases, with 12 bases left between them. The CDR3 length is 13 residues. In DNA form, the CDR3 reads TGTGCCAGCAGCCCATGGGGCAGGTACGAGCAGTACTTC. This gives the protein CASSPWGRYEQYF.

The CDR3 bases are TGTGCCACCAGCAGAGTCTCCGGGTTTAGGTCCGAGCAGTACTTC. Translating it yields CATSRVSGFRSEQYF. This chain joins TRBV15 and TRBJ2-7, with D hard to call. CDR3 length: 15 amino acids. V was cut by 1 base and J by 6 bases, with 16 bases left in between. Germline V CDR1 and CDR2: LNHNV, YYDKDF (reference sequence).

The rearrangement uses TRBV4-3 and TRBJ1-5; 7 positions agree with TRBD1. The V segment lost 0 bases and the J segment 2 bases; nucleotides outside the gene matches: 4. The CDR3 is 16 amino acids. Germline values: CDR1 LGHNA, CDR2 YSLEER. The CDR3 DNA reads TGCGCCAGCAGCCAAGATCTCGGACAGGGCAATCAGCCCCAGCATTTT. It yields the protein CASSQDLGQGNQPQHF.

In this sample, this clone turned up a few times. The CDR3 region is CATSPGDQETQYF. As DNA, the CDR3 is TGTGCCACCAGCCCGGGGGACCAAGAGACCCAGTACTTC. The chain uses TRBV15 and TRBJ2-5, with D perhaps TRBD2 (6 bases). The V gene lost 5 bases and the J gene lost 0 bases, with 7 bases spanning the gap. The CDR3 consists of 13 residues. The germline CDR1 and CDR2 sequences are LNHNV and YYDKDF (reference sequence).

V and J are TRBV5-4 and TRBJ1-2; D ambiguous. The V end was cut by 0 bases, the J end by 4 bases, with 10 bases between. The CDR3 totals 14 residues. The V gene's germline CDR1 is SGHNT and CDR2 YYREEE (reference sequence). The CDR3 nucleotides read TGTGCCAGCAGCTTGGATGACACCGTCTATGGCTACACCTTC. This encodes CASSLDDTVYGYTF.

J is TRBJ1-2 and V is TRBV30; 9 bases line up with TRBD1. The CDR3 extends over 13 amino acids. Trimming took 5 bases from V and 2 from J; bases not matched to a gene: 3. The germline V gene has CDR1 GTSNPN and CDR2 SVGIG (reference sequence). CDR3 DNA: TGTGCCTGGGGGACAGGGAGAAACTATGGCTACACCTTC. Translated, it gives CAWGTGRNYGYTF.

This rearrangement joins TRBV5-1 to TRBJ1-1, with D tentatively TRBD1 (5 bases). The ends were cut back, 4 bases at V and 0 bases at J, with 10 bases in the middle. This CDR3 spans 14 amino acids. CDR1 and CDR2 (germline): SGHRS, YFSETQ. The CDR3 nucleotides are TGCGCCAGCAGCCCGGACACCCTGAACACTGAAGCTTTCTTT. Translated: CASSPDTLNTEAFF.

The chain employs TRBV19 and TRBJ2-2; D is perhaps TRBD2 (6 bases). The germline gives CDR1 LNHDA, CDR2 SQIVND (reference sequence). The CDR3 contains 16 residues. V was trimmed by 2 bases and J by 4 bases, leaving 14 bases between them. The CDR3 is CASSILSQGGTGELFF. The CDR3 coding sequence is TGTGCCAGTAGTATACTTTCCCAGGGAGGCACCGGGGAGCTGTTTTTT.

The chain combines TRBV11-3 with TRBJ2-5; 10 positions match TRBD1. The CDR3 totals 15 residues. Germline CDR1 reads SGHNT; CDR2 reads YENEEA. The trim removed 6 bases at V and 5 bases at J, leaving 9 bases unmatched. The CDR3 coding sequence is TGTGCCAGCAGTCCCGGGACAGGGGAAGCGGAGACCCAGTACTTC. Protein: CASSPGTGEAETQYF.

The chain carries TRBV9 and TRBJ2-5, with TRBD1 identical over 7 bases. CDR3 length: 16 residues. Trimming removed 3 bases from V and 1 base from J; junction bases left unmatched: 9. Per germline, CDR1 SGDLS and CDR2 YYNGEE. The CDR3 coding sequence is TGTGCCAGCAGCGCGAGGCCTAACAGGGGCCAAGAGACCCAGTACTTC. Amino acids: CASSARPNRGQETQYF.

This chain uses TRBV27 with TRBJ2-1, with 10 bases aligning to TRBD2. The length of the CDR3 is 15 residues. J lost 6 bases, V lost 4 bases, and 6 bases had no gene match. CDR1 is MNHEY, CDR2 SMNVEV, per germline (reference sequence). The CDR3 coding sequence is TGTGCCAGCAGTTCGGGGACTAGCGTTGGCAATGAGCAGTTCTTC. Amino acids: CASSSGTSVGNEQFF.

This clone came up a few times. This chain uses TRBV19 with TRBJ1-2, with TRBD1 identical over 12 bases. Unmatched junction bases numbered 7, after V lost 4 bases and J lost 4 bases. The CDR3 is made up of 16 amino acids. CDR1 is LNHDA, CDR2 SQIVND, per germline (reference sequence). The CDR3 bases are TGTGCCAGTAGTAGGCAGGGACAGGGGGCCGGCTATGGCTACACCTTC. Translated, it gives CASSRQGQGAGYGYTF.

The CDR3: CASSLGDRGVSYNSPLHF. The DNA for the CDR3 is TGTGCCAGCAGCTTGGGGGACAGGGGGGTTTCCTATAATTCACCCCTCCACTTT. The chain is built from TRBV7-2 and TRBJ1-6; 11 bases agree with TRBD1. After removal of 3 bases from V and 1 base from J, the junction contained 5 bases not matched to a gene. The germline CDR1 and CDR2 sequences are SGHTA and FQGNSA. The CDR3 totals 18 residues.

The V call is TRBV7-9, the J call TRBJ1-2, with 9 bases that match TRBD1. The V segment lost 5 bases and the J segment 7 bases; nucleotides outside the gene matches: 14. The CDR3 consists of 16 residues. Germline V gene data show CDR1 as SEHNR and CDR2 as FQNEAQ (reference sequence). In DNA form, the CDR3 reads TGTGCCAGCAGCCCAGCGATCTGGACAGGGGCCGGTGGCTACACCTTC. Protein: CASSPAIWTGAGGYTF.

The V call is TRBV7-8, the J call TRBJ1-5, with a weak D call TRBD1 (6 bases). Germline CDR1 and CDR2: SGHVS and FQNEAQ. Trimming cost V 2 bases and J 1 base, with 12 bases left between them. This CDR3 is built from 16 residues. Written as DNA, the CDR3 is TGTGCCAGCAGCTTATTTCACAGGGAAAGCAATCAGCCCCAGCATTTT. It yields the protein CASSLFHRESNQPQHF.

This chain uses TRBV11-2 with TRBJ1-2; perhaps TRBD1 as D (6 bases). The germline gives CDR1 SGHAT, CDR2 FQNNGV. The CDR3 is made up of 13 amino acids. Trimming cost V 5 bases and J 2 bases, with 9 bases left between them. The DNA of the CDR3 is TGTGCCAGCAGCACCGACAGGAACTATGGCTACACCTTC. This translates into CASSTDRNYGYTF.

The DNA of the CDR3 is TGTGCCAGCAGCTCAGGCGATAATACTAACACCGGGGAGCTGTTTTTT. Protein sequence: CASSSGDNTNTGELFF. The chain recombines TRBV5-4 with TRBJ2-2; D unclear. CDR3 length equals 16 residues. The germline V gene has CDR1 SGHNT and CDR2 YYREEE (reference sequence). V shed 3 bases and J shed 2 bases, with 14 bases lying between them.

The chain recombines TRBV5-6 with TRBJ2-1; 9 bases agree with TRBD1. V was pared by 3 bases and J by 4 bases, with 8 bases of the junction left unmatched. The CDR3 length is 16 residues. CDR1 SGHDT and CDR2 YYEEEE come from the germline V gene. CDR3 region: CASSWSGTGLYNEQFF. DNA for the CDR3: TGTGCCAGCAGCTGGTCCGGGACAGGGCTTTACAATGAGCAGTTCTTC.

In this sample, this clone turned up once. J is TRBJ2-7 and V is TRBV27; D not certain. CDR3 length: 13 residues. The ends were cut back, 3 bases at V and 7 bases at J, with 13 bases in the middle. Germline CDR1 reads MNHEY; CDR2 reads SMNVEV (reference sequence). As DNA, the CDR3 is TGTGCCAGCAGTTTCTCACCCGCGAGGGAGCAGTACTTC. This codes for CASSFSPAREQYF.